The 2 T cell receptor beta chains reported below all come from one sample, sequenced in a study of T cells in Graves' hyperthyroidism and ophthalmopathy. The investigators amplified TCR beta CDR3 regions from RNA transcripts. The HTBI set primed first-round TCR CDR3 RT-PCR. TCRdb processed the multiplex PCR reads anew with MiXCR; each CDR3 protein has one entry. Counted here are around 600,000 distinct CDR3 sequences, around 13% occurring once; the ten biggest clones make up around 13%. Source material: blood. These receptor sequences come from a woman aged 45-65 years with Graves' ophthalmopathy.

This clonotype was observed a few times. The CDR3 spells CASSQELGLASGHNEQFF. The CDR3 nucleotides are TGTGCCAGCAGCCAAGAGCTCGGACTAGCCTCGGGACACAATGAGCAGTTCTTC. V is TRBV14 and J is TRBJ2-1; 8 bases fit TRBD2. CDR3 size: 18 residues. The germline V gene has CDR1 SGHDN and CDR2 FVKESK. The ends lost 0 bases at V and 5 bases at J; junction bases unmatched: 12.

This clonotype is a singleton in its sample. The chain uses TRBV24-1 and TRBJ2-1; TRBD2 is a possible D gene (5 bases). The CDR3 contains 14 residues. CDR1 and CDR2 from the germline V gene are KGHDR and SFDVKD. The ends were cut back, 5 bases at V and 8 bases at J, with 15 bases in the middle. The DNA of the CDR3 is TGTGCCACCAGTGGTTTCAGGACTCCATATGAGCAGTTCTTC. Translated, it gives CATSGFRTPYEQFF.